This T cell receptor beta chain derives from a study of radiotherapy plus CTLA-4 blockade in lung cancer. Study as a whole: There were objective responses in approximately 19% of patients, and over 25% had disease control. Overall study results and limits: TCR clones from tumors expanded in blood after radiotherapy plus ipilimumab.

The method was immunoSEQ multiplex PCR; TCRdb's version includes in-frame clones alone and lacks a portion of them. The sample has fewer than 150,000 clones; roughly 80% are singletons. Of note for this clone: Its specificity is unknown.

With ipilimumab providing CTLA-4 blockade, focal radiation was administered to patients who had chemo-refractory metastatic non-small-cell lung cancer. Germline trimming cut 5 bases from V and 4 bases from J; bases unmatched to any gene: 6. CDR3 length equals 15 residues. CDR1 MNHNS and CDR2 SASEGT come from the germline V gene. This chain uses TRBV6-1 with TRBJ1-1; 11 nucleotides agree with TRBD1. This material consisted of peripheral blood, taken from a patient treated with radiotherapy plus ipilimumab. This clonotype originated in a human donor with non-small cell lung cancer who had a partial response to radiotherapy plus ipilimumab. The CDR3 sequence: CASSSTGTGGTEAFF. The CDR3 DNA is TGTGCCAGCAGTTCCACCGGGACAGGGGGCACTGAAGCTTTCTTT.